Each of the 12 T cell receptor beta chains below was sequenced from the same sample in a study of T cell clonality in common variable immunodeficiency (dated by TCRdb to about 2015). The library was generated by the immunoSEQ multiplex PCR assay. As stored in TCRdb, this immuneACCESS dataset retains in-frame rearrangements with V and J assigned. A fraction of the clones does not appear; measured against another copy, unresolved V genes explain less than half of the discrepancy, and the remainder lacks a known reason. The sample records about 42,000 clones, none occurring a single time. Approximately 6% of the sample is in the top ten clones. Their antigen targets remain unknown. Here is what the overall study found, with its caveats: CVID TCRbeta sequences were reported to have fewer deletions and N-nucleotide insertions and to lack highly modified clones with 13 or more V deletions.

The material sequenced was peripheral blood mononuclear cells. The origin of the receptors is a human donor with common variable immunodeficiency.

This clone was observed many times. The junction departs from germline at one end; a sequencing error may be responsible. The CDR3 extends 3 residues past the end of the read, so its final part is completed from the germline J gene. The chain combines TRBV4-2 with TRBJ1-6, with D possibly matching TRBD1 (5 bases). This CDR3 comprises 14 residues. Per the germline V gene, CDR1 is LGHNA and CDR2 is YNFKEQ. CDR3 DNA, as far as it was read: TGCGCCAGCAGCCAAGGAGGGGTAGATTCACCC. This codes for CASSQGGVDSP. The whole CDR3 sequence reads CASSQGGVDSPLHF.

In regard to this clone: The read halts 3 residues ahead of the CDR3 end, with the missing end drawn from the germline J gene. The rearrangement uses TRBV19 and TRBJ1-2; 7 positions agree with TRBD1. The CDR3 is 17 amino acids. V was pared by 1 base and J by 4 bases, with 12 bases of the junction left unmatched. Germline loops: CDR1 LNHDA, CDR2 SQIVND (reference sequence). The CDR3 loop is CASSIATIDREAYGYTF. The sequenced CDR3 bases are TGTGCCAGTAGTATAGCCACAATAGACAGGGAAGCCTATGGC.

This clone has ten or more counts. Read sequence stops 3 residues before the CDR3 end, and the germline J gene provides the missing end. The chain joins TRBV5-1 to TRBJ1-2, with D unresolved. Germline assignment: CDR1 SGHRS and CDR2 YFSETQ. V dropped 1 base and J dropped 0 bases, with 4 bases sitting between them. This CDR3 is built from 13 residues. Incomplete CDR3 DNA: TGCGCCAGCAGCTTGACGGCTAACTATGGC. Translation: CASSLTANYG. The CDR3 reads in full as CASSLTANYGYTF.

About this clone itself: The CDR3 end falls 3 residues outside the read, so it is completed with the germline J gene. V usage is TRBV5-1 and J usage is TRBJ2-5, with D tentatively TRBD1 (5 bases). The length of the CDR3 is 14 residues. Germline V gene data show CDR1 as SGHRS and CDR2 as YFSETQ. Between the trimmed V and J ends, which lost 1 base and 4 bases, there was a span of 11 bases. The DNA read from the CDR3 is TGCGCCAGCAGCTTGCAAGGGGCACGAGAGACC. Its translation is CASSLQGARET. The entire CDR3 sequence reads CASSLQGARETQYF. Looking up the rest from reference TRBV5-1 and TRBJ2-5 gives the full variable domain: KAGVTQTPRYLIKTRGQQVTLSCSPISGHRSVSWYQQTPGQGLQFLFEYFSETQRNKGNFPGRFSGRQFSNSRSEMNVSTLELGDSALYLCASSLQGARETQYFGPGTRLLVL.

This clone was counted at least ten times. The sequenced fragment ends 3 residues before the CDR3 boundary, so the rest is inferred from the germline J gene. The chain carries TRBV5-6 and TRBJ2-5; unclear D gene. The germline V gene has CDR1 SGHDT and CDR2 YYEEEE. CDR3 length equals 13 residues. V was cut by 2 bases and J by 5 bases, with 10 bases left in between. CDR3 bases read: TGTGCCAGCAGCTTCAGAAGTCAGGAGACC. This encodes CASSFRSQET. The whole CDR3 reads CASSFRSQETQYF. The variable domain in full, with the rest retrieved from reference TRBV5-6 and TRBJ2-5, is DAGVTQSPTHLIKTRGQQVTLRCSPKSGHDTVSWYQQALGQGPQFIFQYYEEEERQRGNFPDRFSGHQFPNYSSELNVNALLLGDSALYLCASSFRSQETQYFGPGTRLLVL.

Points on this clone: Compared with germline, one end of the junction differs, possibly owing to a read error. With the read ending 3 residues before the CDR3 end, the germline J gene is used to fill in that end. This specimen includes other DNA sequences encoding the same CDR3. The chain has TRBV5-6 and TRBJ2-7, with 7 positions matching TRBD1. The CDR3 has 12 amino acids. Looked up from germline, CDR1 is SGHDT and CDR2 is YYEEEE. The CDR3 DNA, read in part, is TGTGCTAGCAGCCGGGACAGCTACGAG. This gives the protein CASSRDSYE. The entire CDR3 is CASSRDSYEQYF.

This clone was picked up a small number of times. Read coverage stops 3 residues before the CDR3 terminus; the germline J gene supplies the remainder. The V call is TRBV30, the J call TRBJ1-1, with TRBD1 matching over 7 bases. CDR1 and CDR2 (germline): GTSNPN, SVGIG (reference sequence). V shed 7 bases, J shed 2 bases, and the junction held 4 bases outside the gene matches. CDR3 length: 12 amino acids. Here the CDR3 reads CASQGGNTEAFF. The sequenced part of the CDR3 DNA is TGTGCCTCCCAGGGGGGTAACACTGAA.

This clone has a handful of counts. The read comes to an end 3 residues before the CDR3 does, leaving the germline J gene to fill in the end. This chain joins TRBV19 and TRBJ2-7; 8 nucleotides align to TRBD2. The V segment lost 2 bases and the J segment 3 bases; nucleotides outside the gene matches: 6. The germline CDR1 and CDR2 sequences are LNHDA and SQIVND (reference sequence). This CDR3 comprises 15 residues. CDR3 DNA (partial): TGTGCCAGTAGTATAAGGACTAGCCCAGACTACGAG. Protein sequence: CASSIRTSPDYE. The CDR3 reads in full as CASSIRTSPDYEQYF.

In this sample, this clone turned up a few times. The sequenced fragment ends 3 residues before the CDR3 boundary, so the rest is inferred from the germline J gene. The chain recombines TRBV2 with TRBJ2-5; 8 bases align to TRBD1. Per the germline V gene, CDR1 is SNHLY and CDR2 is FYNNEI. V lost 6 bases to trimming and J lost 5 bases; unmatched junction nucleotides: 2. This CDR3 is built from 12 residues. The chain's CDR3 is CASRTGVETQYF. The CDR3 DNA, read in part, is TGTGCCAGCAGGACAGGGGTGGAGACC.

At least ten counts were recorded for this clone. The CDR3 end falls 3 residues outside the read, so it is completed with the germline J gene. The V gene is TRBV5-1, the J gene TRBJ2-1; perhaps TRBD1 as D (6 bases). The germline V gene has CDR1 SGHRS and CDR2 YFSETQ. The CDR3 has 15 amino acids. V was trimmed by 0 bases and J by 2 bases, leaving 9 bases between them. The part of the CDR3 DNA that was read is TGCGCCAGCAGCTTGGGTGGACAGACCTACAATGAG. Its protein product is CASSLGGQTYNE. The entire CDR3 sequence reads CASSLGGQTYNEQFF.

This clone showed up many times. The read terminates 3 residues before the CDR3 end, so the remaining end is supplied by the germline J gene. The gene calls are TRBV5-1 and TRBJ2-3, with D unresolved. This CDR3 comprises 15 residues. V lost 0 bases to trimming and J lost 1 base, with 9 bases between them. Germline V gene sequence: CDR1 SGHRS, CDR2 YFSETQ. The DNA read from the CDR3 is TGCGCCAGCAGCTTGGTTGTTAGTCGCACAGATACG. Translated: CASSLVVSRTDT. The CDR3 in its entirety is CASSLVVSRTDTQYF.

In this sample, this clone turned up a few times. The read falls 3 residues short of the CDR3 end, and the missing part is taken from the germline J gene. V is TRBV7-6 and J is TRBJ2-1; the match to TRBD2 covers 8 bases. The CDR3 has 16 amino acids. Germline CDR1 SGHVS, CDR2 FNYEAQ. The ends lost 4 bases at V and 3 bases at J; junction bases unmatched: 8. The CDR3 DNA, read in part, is TGTGCCAGCAGCTCTTTAGCGGGGAGTTACTACAATGAG. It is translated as CASSSLAGSYYNE. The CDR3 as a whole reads CASSSLAGSYYNEQFF.